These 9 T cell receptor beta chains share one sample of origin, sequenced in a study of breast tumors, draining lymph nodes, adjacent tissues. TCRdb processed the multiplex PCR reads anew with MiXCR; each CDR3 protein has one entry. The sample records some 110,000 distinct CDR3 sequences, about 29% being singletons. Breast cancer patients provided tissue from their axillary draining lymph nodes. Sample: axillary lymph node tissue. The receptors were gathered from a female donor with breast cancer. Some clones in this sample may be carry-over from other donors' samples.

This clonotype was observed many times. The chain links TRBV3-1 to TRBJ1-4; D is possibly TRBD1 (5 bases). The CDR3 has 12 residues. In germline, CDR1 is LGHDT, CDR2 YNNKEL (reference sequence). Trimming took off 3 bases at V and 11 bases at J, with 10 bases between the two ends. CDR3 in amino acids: CASSQGGRKLFF. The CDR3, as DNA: TGTGCCAGCAGCCAGGGGGGTCGGAAACTGTTTTTT.

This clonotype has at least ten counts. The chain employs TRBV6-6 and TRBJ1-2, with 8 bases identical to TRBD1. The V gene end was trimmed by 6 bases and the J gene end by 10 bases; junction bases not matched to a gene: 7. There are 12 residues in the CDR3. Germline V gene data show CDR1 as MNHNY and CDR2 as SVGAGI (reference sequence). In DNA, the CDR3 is TGTGCCAGCAGCCCCAGACAGGGGTCCTACACCTTC. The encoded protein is CASSPRQGSYTF.

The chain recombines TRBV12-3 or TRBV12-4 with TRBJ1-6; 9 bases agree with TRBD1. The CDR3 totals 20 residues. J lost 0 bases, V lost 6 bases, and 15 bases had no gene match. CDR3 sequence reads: CASSQTGTGRPSSYNSPLHF. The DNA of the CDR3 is TGTGCCAGCAGCCAGACCGGGACAGGGAGGCCTAGCTCCTATAATTCACCCCTCCACTTT.

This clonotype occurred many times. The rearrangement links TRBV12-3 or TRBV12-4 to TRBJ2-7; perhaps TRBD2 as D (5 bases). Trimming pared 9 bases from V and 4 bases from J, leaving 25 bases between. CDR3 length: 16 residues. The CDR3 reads CASTPWRRGSVYEQYF. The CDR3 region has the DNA TGTGCCAGTACCCCGTGGCGTCGAGGGTCGGTGTACGAGCAGTACTTC.

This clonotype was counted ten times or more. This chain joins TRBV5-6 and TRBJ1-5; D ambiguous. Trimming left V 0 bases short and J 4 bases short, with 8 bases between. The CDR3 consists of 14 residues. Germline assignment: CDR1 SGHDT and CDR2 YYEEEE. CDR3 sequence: CASSLAGYNQPQHF. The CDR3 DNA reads TGTGCCAGCAGCTTGGCGGGTTATAATCAGCCCCAGCATTTT.

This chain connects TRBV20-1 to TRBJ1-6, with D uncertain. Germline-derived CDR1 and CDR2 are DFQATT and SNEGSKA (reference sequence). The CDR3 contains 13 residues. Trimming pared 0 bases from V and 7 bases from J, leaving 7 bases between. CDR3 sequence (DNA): TGCAGTGCTAGAGATACGGGGAATTCACCCCTCCACTTT. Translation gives CSARDTGNSPLHF.

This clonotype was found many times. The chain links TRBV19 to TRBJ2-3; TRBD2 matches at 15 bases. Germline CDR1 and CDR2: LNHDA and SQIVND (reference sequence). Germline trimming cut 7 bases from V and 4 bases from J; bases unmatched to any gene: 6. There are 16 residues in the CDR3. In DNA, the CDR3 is TGTGCCAGTAACGGACTAGCGGGGGGGAGGGCAGATACGCAGTATTTT. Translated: CASNGLAGGRADTQYF.

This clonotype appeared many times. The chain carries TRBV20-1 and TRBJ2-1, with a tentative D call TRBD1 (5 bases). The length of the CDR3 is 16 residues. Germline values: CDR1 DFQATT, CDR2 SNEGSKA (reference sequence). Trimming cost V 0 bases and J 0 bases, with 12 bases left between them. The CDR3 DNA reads TGCAGTGCTAGAGAAGACAGCCCGAGCTCCTACAATGAGCAGTTCTTC. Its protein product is CSAREDSPSSYNEQFF.

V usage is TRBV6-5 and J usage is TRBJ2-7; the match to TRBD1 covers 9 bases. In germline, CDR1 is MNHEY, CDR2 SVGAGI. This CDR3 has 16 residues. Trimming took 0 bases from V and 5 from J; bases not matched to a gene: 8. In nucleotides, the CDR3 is TGTGCCAGCAGTTACTCGAGCCCCGGGACAGGGAACGAGCAGTACTTC. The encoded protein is CASSYSSPGTGNEQYF.